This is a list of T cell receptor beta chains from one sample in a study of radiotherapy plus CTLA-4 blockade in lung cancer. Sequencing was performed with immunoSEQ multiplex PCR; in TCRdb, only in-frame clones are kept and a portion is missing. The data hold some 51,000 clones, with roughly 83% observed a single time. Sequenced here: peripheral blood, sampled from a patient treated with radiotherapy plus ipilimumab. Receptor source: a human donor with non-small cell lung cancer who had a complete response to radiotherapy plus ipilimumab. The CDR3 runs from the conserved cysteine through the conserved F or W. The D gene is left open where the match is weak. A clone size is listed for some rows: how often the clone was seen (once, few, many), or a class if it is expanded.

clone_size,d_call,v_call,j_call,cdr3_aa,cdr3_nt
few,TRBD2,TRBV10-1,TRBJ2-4,CASSDSGSKNIQYF,TGCGCCAGCAGTGATAGCGGGAGCAAAAACATTCAGTACTTC
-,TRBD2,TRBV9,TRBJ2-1,CASSSLAGGLGEQFF,TGTGCCAGCAGCTCCCTAGCGGGAGGGCTTGGTGAGCAGTTCTTC
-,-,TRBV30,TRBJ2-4,CAWSVLEDIQYF,TGTGCCTGGAGTGTTCTAGAAGACATTCAGTACTTC
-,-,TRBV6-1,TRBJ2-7,CASSWGPYEQYF,TGTGCCAGCAGTTGGGGGCCCTACGAGCAGTACTTC
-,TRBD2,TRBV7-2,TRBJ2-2,CASSLASGRLAGPTRTGELFF,TGTGCCAGCAGCTTAGCATCGGGCAGACTAGCGGGGCCCACGAGAACCGGGGAGCTGTTTTTT
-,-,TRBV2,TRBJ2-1,CASSGRGRGNEQFF,TGTGCCAGCAGTGGGAGGGGACGAGGGAATGAGCAGTTCTTC
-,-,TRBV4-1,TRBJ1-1,CASSSRVDTEAFF,TGCGCCAGCAGCTCCCGGGTCGACACTGAAGCTTTCTTT
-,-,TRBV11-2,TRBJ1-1,CASSLEWSEAFF,TGTGCCAGCAGCTTAGAGTGGAGTGAAGCTTTCTTT
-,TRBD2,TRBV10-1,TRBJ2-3,CASSEGTSGDTQYF,TGCGCCAGCAGTGAAGGGACTAGCGGAGATACGCAGTATTTT
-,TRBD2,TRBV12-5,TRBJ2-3,CASGLVLMSSGADTQYF,TGTGCTAGTGGTTTGGTCCTGATGTCTAGCGGGGCAGATACGCAGTATTTT
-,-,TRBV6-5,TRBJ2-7,CASSKTGYYEQYF,TGTGCCAGCAGTAAGACAGGATACTACGAGCAGTACTTC
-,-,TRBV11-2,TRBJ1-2,CASSLVGSNYGYTF,TGTGCCAGCAGCTTAGTCGGTAGTAACTATGGCTACACCTTC
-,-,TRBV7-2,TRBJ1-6,CASSSGFYNSPLHF,TGTGCCAGCAGTTCAGGGTTCTATAATTCACCCCTCCACTTT
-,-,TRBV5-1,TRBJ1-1,CASKMGGVNTEAFF,TGCGCCAGCAAAATGGGAGGGGTGAACACTGAAGCTTTCTTT
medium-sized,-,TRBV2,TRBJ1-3,CASSLTGNTIYF,TGTGCCAGCAGCCTCACAGGAAACACCATATATTTT
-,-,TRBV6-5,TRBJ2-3,CASSLSAPGADTQYF,TGTGCCAGCAGTTTATCAGCCCCTGGAGCAGATACGCAGTATTTT
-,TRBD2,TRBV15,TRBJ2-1,CATARGLEVYNEQFF,TGTGCCACCGCCCGGGGACTAGAGGTCTACAATGAGCAGTTCTTC
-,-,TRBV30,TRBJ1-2,CAWNRIRQLGYGYTF,TGTGCCTGGAACCGTATCAGGCAGTTGGGCTATGGCTACACCTTC
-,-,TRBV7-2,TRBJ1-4,CASSLYGVSEKLFF,TGTGCCAGCAGCTTATACGGGGTTTCTGAAAAACTGTTTTTT
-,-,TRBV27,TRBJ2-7,CASSPAGWDSYEQYF,TGTGCCAGCAGTCCTGCGGGATGGGACTCCTACGAGCAGTACTTC
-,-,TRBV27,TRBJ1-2,CASSLSGQRGGYTF,TGTGCCAGCAGTTTATCCGGACAGCGAGGAGGCTACACCTTC
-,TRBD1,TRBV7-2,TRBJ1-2,CASSLGQGGGYTF,TGTGCCAGCAGCTTGGGACAGGGAGGTGGCTACACCTTC
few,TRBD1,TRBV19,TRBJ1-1,CASSTRQGTAFF,TGTGCCAGTAGTACCAGACAGGGCACAGCTTTCTTT
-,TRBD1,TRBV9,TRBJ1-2,CASSVDPTGRNYGYTF,TGTGCCAGCAGCGTAGATCCGACAGGGAGGAACTATGGCTACACCTTC
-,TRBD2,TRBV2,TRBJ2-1,CASSASSGGDNEQFF,TGTGCCAGCAGTGCATCTAGCGGGGGGGACAATGAGCAGTTCTTC
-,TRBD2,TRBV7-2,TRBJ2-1,CASKAGGPEQFF,TGTGCCAGCAAAGCGGGAGGGCCTGAGCAGTTCTTC
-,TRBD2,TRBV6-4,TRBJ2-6,CASIGLAGGRAGANVLTF,TGTGCCAGCATTGGACTAGCGGGAGGGCGGGCCGGGGCCAACGTCCTGACTTTC
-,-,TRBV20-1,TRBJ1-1,CSARDVVTFF,TGCAGTGCTAGAGATGTTGTTACTTTCTTT
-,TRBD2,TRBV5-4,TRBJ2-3,CASSSRLAGTDTQYF,TGTGCCAGCAGCTCGCGACTAGCGGGCACAGATACGCAGTATTTT
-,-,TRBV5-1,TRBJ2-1,CASSSMTYNEQFF,TGCGCCAGCAGCTCTATGACCTACAATGAGCAGTTCTTC
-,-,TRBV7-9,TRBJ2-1,CASSGDSASAMGYNEQFF,TGTGCCAGCAGCGGGGACAGCGCTAGCGCCATGGGATACAATGAGCAGTTCTTC
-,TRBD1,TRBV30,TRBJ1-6,CAWSDRADSPLHF,TGTGCCTGGAGCGACAGGGCCGATTCACCCCTCCACTTT
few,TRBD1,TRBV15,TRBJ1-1,CATSRGTGIRHEAFF,TGTGCCACCAGCAGAGGGACAGGGATCCGCCATGAAGCTTTCTTT
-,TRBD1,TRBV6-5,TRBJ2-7,CASSQDRDRPYEQYF,TGTGCCAGCAGCCAAGACAGGGATCGTCCCTACGAGCAGTACTTC
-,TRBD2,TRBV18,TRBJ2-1,CASSPLGAGGRNEQFF,TGTGCCAGCTCACCATTAGGAGCGGGAGGTAGGAATGAGCAGTTCTTC
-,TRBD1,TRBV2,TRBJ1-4,CASSYGQGWTNEKLFF,TGTGCCAGCAGTTACGGACAGGGGTGGACTAATGAAAAACTGTTTTTT
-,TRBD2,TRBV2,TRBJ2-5,CASSGTSGGQETQYF,TGTGCCAGCAGTGGGACTAGCGGGGGACAAGAGACCCAGTACTTC
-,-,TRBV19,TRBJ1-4,CASSIGGREKLFF,TGTGCCAGTAGTATTGGAGGGCGTGAAAAACTGTTTTTT
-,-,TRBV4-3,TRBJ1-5,CASSQVWLSNQPQHF,TGCGCCAGCAGCCAAGTCTGGCTGAGCAATCAGCCCCAGCATTTT
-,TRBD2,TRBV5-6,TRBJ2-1,CASTYPGSSGMKEQFF,TGTGCCAGCACCTACCCGGGTTCTAGCGGGATGAAAGAACAGTTCTTC
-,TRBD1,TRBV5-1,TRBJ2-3,CASSYRGQTDTQYF,TGCGCCAGCAGCTACAGGGGGCAAACAGATACGCAGTATTTT
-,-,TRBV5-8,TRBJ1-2,CASSLEVAAGYTF,TGTGCCAGCAGCTTGGAGGTGGCGGCTGGCTACACCTTC
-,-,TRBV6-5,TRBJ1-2,CAGGEGYGYTF,TGTGCCGGGGGGGAAGGCTATGGCTACACCTTC
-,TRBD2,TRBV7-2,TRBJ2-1,CASRPTSGSERQFF,TGTGCCAGCAGACCAACTAGCGGGAGTGAAAGACAGTTCTTC
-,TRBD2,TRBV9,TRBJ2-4,CASSVATGLAENIQYF,TGTGCCAGCAGCGTAGCTACGGGACTAGCGGAAAACATTCAGTACTTC
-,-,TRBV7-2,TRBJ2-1,CASSLRPNDGSASRHEQFF,TGTGCCAGCAGCTTAAGGCCGAATGATGGGAGCGCTTCCAGGCATGAGCAGTTCTTC
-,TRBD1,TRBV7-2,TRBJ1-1,CASRPGQGPPNTEAFF,TGTGCCAGCAGACCGGGACAGGGGCCCCCGAACACTGAAGCTTTCTTT
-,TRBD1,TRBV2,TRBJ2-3,CASSLDRGSTDTQYF,TGTGCCAGCAGTTTAGACAGGGGTAGCACAGATACGCAGTATTTT
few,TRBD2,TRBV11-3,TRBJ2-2,CASSPQGGVPGELFF,TGTGCCAGCAGCCCCCAGGGAGGGGTTCCCGGGGAGCTGTTTTTT
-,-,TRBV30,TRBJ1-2,CAWTSGTGYGYTF,TGTGCCTGGACTTCGGGTACCGGCTATGGCTACACCTTC
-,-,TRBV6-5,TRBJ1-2,CASRDMERVTHGYTF,TGTGCCAGCAGGGACATGGAAAGGGTGACCCATGGCTACACCTTC
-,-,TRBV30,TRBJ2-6,CAWNGISGANVLTF,TGTGCCTGGAACGGGATATCTGGGGCCAACGTCCTGACTTTC
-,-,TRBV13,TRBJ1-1,CASSLSGRVTQNTEAFF,TGTGCCAGCAGCTTATCAGGCAGGGTCACGCAGAACACTGAAGCTTTCTTT
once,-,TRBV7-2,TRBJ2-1,CASSLEGSSYNEQFF,TGTGCCAGCAGCTTAGAAGGGAGCTCCTACAATGAGCAGTTCTTC
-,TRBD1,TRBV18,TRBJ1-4,CASSPSGGLEKLFF,TGTGCCAGCTCACCGTCAGGGGGCCTGGAAAAACTGTTTTTT
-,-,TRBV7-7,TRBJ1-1,CASSPTVNTEAFF,TGTGCTAGCAGCCCTACAGTGAACACTGAAGCTTTCTTT
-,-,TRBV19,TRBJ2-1,CASSEIQGRTYNEQFF,TGTGCCAGTAGTGAAATACAGGGACGGACCTACAATGAGCAGTTCTTC
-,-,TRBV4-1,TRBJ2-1,CASSQEVLRSSSYNEQFF,TGCGCCAGCAGCCAAGAAGTTTTACGGTCGAGCTCCTACAATGAGCAGTTCTTC